These T cell receptor beta chains were read from a single sample in a study of OX40 agonist ivuxolimab in advanced cancers. Measured with immunoSEQ multiplex PCR; TCRdb has only the in-frame clones, and not every one. The data contain 85,000 to 95,000 clones, 75% to 90% of them singletons. The source material was CD4+ or CD8+ T cells sorted from blood, sampled in a trial of the OX40 agonist ivuxolimab. These receptors were collected from an adult with an advanced solid tumor such as melanoma, head and neck, liver or kidney cancer. Each CDR3 is given with its conserved first and last residue. D genes are given only for firm matches. Rows give clone size only sometimes, using once, few, many, or a class for an expanded clone.

NA	TRBJ2-3	NA	TRBV7-9	CASSLVNRGDTQYF	TGTGCCAGCAGCTTGGTTAATCGGGGGGATACGCAGTATTTT
TRBD1	TRBJ1-2	NA	TRBV12-5	CASGLPTGTDNYGYTF	TGTGCTAGTGGTTTGCCAACCGGGACAGATAACTATGGCTACACCTTC
NA	TRBJ2-5	NA	TRBV14	CASSQVGQETQYF	TGTGCCAGCAGCCAAGTCGGCCAAGAGACCCAGTACTTC
NA	TRBJ1-1	NA	TRBV6-5	CASGREEAFF	TGTGCCAGCGGCCGTGAGGAAGCTTTCTTT
NA	TRBJ2-5	NA	TRBV6-4	CASSPGHRRQETQYF	TGTGCCAGCAGCCCGGGACACCGGAGGCAAGAGACCCAGTACTTC
NA	TRBJ2-5	NA	TRBV2	CASRAAPNIGTQYF	TGTGCCAGCAGAGCTGCGCCTAACATCGGGACCCAGTACTTC
NA	TRBJ2-1	once	TRBV7-7	CASSQGGPNEQFF	TGTGCTAGCAGCCAAGGGGGGCCCAATGAGCAGTTCTTC
TRBD2	TRBJ2-1	NA	TRBV7-2	CASSPSGRSYNEQFF	TGTGCCAGCAGCCCAAGCGGGAGGTCCTACAATGAGCAGTTCTTC
NA	TRBJ2-3	NA	TRBV19	CASSIDKGGTDTQYF	TGTGCCAGTAGTATAGATAAGGGGGGCACAGATACGCAGTATTTT
TRBD1	TRBJ2-7	NA	TRBV5-1	CASSLRQGAYEQYF	TGCGCCAGCAGCTTAAGACAGGGGGCCTACGAGCAGTACTTC
NA	TRBJ1-5	NA	TRBV18	CASSPDLGPQHF	TGTGCCAGCTCGCCCGATCTAGGGCCCCAGCATTTT
NA	TRBJ1-5	few	TRBV7-8	CASSPHVGQPQHF	TGTGCCAGCAGTCCACACGTTGGCCAGCCCCAGCATTTT
TRBD2	TRBJ2-1	NA	TRBV11-3	CASSLEAGLPTEGEQFF	TGTGCCAGCAGCTTAGAAGCGGGACTTCCTACCGAGGGTGAGCAGTTCTTC
NA	TRBJ1-5	NA	TRBV7-9	CASSAAGGGPNQPQHF	TGTGCCAGCAGCGCTGCGGGCGGTGGGCCTAATCAGCCCCAGCATTTT
NA	TRBJ1-5	NA	TRBV7-2	CASSSRASNQPQHF	TGTGCCAGCAGCTCGCGGGCCTCCAATCAGCCCCAGCATTTT
TRBD2	TRBJ2-5	NA	TRBV20-1	CSAGRAETQYF	TGCAGTGCCGGGAGGGCAGAGACCCAGTACTTC
NA	TRBJ1-6	NA	TRBV4-1	CASSQLILLQGHKNSPLHF	TGCGCCAGCAGCCAACTCATCTTATTGCAGGGGCATAAGAATTCACCCCTCCACTTT
NA	TRBJ1-1	NA	TRBV7-3	CASSQARGDTEAFF	TGTGCCAGCAGCCAGGCCCGCGGGGACACTGAAGCTTTCTTT
NA	TRBJ2-2	NA	TRBV6-6	CASSFGTRGSGELFF	TGTGCCAGCAGTTTCGGGACAAGGGGGTCCGGGGAGCTGTTTTTT
NA	TRBJ1-5	once	TRBV7-2	CASSLAAAGGNQPQHF	TGTGCCAGCAGCTTAGCGGCGGCAGGCGGCAATCAGCCCCAGCATTTT
NA	TRBJ1-2	NA	TRBV2	CASTLMDSYGYTF	TGTGCCAGCACCTTAATGGACAGCTATGGCTACACCTTC
NA	TRBJ1-5	NA	TRBV30	CAWSIRYNQPQHF	TGTGCCTGGAGTATTAGATACAATCAGCCCCAGCATTTT
NA	TRBJ2-7	NA	TRBV19	CASSIDGEGSYEQYF	TGTGCCAGTAGTATAGATGGCGAGGGATCCTACGAGCAGTACTTC
NA	TRBJ1-5	NA	TRBV19	CASSDVGGFSNQPQHF	TGTGCCAGTAGTGATGTGGGGGGGTTTAGCAATCAGCCCCAGCATTTT
TRBD1	TRBJ2-3	NA	TRBV10-3	CAISRGQKISTDTQYF	TGTGCCATCAGTAGGGGACAGAAAATTAGCACAGATACGCAGTATTTT
NA	TRBJ1-5	NA	TRBV5-8	CASSLVLAQGYSNQPQHF	TGTGCCAGCAGCTTGGTACTTGCGCAGGGGTATAGCAATCAGCCCCAGCATTTT
NA	TRBJ2-5	NA	TRBV7-9	CASSLAGVGETQYF	TGTGCCAGCAGCTTAGCGGGGGTCGGGGAGACCCAGTACTTC
NA	TRBJ2-2	NA	TRBV28	CASSWVTKGTGELFF	TGTGCCAGCAGTTGGGTGACAAAAGGAACCGGGGAGCTGTTTTTT
NA	TRBJ2-5	NA	TRBV27	CASSLFPPVGYDRETQYF	TGTGCCAGCAGTTTATTCCCCCCCGTAGGGTATGATCGGGAGACCCAGTACTTC
NA	TRBJ1-6	NA	TRBV11-1	CASSLVGDNSPLHF	TGTGCCAGCAGCTTAGTAGGGGATAATTCACCCCTCCACTTT
NA	TRBJ1-2	NA	TRBV5-1	CASSGAREGNYGYTF	TGCGCCAGCAGTGGGGCCCGGGAGGGAAACTATGGCTACACCTTC
NA	TRBJ2-3	NA	TRBV10-3	CAISESADTQYF	TGTGCCATCAGTGAGTCCGCAGATACGCAGTATTTT
TRBD1	TRBJ2-5	NA	TRBV7-9	CASSSGQALQETQYF	TGTGCCAGCAGCTCGGGACAGGCTCTCCAAGAGACCCAGTACTTC
NA	TRBJ2-7	NA	TRBV12-5	CASGHDTYEQYF	TGTGCTAGTGGCCATGACACCTACGAGCAGTACTTC
NA	TRBJ1-2	NA	TRBV29-1	CSVGSVANYGYTF	TGCAGCGTTGGGTCAGTCGCTAACTATGGCTACACCTTC
TRBD2	TRBJ2-1	NA	TRBV29-1	CSVKGLAEMGEQFF	TGCAGCGTCAAGGGACTAGCGGAGATGGGTGAGCAGTTCTTC
NA	TRBJ1-1	NA	TRBV5-6	CASSSQGTTEAFF	TGTGCCAGCAGCTCACAGGGTACCACTGAAGCTTTCTTT
NA	TRBJ1-1	NA	TRBV6-5	CASGNTGRTEAFF	TGTGCCAGCGGGAATACAGGTCGGACTGAAGCTTTCTTT
NA	TRBJ2-3	NA	TRBV20-1	CSAPRADTQYF	TGCAGTGCTCCTAGGGCGGATACGCAGTATTTT
TRBD1	TRBJ1-1	NA	TRBV4-3	CASSPGTVENTEAFF	TGCGCCAGCAGCCCTGGGACAGTAGAGAACACTGAAGCTTTCTTT
NA	TRBJ1-2	NA	TRBV6-5	CASTTGYLNYGYTF	TGTGCCAGCACCACAGGTTACCTTAACTATGGCTACACCTTC
TRBD2	TRBJ2-3	NA	TRBV9	CASSVGWRETDTQYF	TGTGCCAGCAGCGTAGGGTGGCGGGAGACAGATACGCAGTATTTT
TRBD2	TRBJ2-1	NA	TRBV2	CASSRLAVNNEQFF	TGTGCCAGCAGTAGGCTAGCGGTAAACAATGAGCAGTTCTTC
NA	TRBJ2-5	NA	TRBV20-1	CSATWEETQYF	TGCAGTGCTACCTGGGAAGAGACCCAGTACTTC
NA	TRBJ1-1	NA	TRBV6-5	CASKRDTEAFF	TGTGCCAGCAAGCGGGACACTGAAGCTTTCTTT
TRBD2	TRBJ2-7	NA	TRBV28	CASSFITSGSNEQYF	TGTGCCAGCAGTTTCATAACTAGCGGATCAAACGAGCAGTACTTC
NA	TRBJ2-7	NA	TRBV18	CASSPGGGSSSYEQYF	TGTGCCAGCTCACCAGGTGGAGGGTCAAGCTCCTACGAGCAGTACTTC
TRBD1	TRBJ2-7	NA	TRBV5-1	CASSARQGSLHEQYF	TGCGCCAGCAGCGCTAGACAGGGGTCTCTACACGAGCAGTACTTC
NA	TRBJ1-4	NA	TRBV7-2	CASSLQGRMGEKLFF	TGTGCCAGCAGCTTACAGGGACGGATGGGGGAAAAACTGTTTTTT
TRBD1	TRBJ1-5	NA	TRBV10-3	CAISERTGSNQPQHF	TGTGCCATCAGTGAGAGGACAGGGAGCAATCAGCCCCAGCATTTT
TRBD1	TRBJ2-2	NA	TRBV27	CASSLLFGTGNTGELFF	TGTGCCAGCAGTTTACTATTCGGGACAGGGAACACCGGGGAGCTGTTTTTT
NA	TRBJ2-7	NA	TRBV14	CASSQLRGSYEQYF	TGTGCCAGCAGCCAACTCCGGGGGTCCTACGAGCAGTACTTC
NA	TRBJ2-1	NA	TRBV30	CAWSRSSYNEQFF	TGTGCCTGGAGTCGGAGCTCCTACAATGAGCAGTTCTTC
NA	TRBJ1-4	NA	TRBV20-1	CSARTGIKLFF	TGCAGTGCGAGAACAGGGATTAAACTGTTTTTT
NA	TRBJ1-4	NA	TRBV4-3	CASSQGGRVPAEKLFF	TGCGCCAGCAGCCAAGGAGGACGGGTCCCCGCCGAAAAACTGTTTTTT
NA	TRBJ2-7	NA	TRBV5-4	CASSFGQGWYF	TGTGCCAGCAGCTTTGGGCAGGGTTGGTACTTC
TRBD2	TRBJ2-5	NA	TRBV6-5	CASSYTAGAHETQYF	TGTGCCAGCAGCTATACAGCGGGAGCACATGAGACCCAGTACTTC
NA	TRBJ2-3	NA	TRBV19	CASSGSLSTDTQYF	TGTGCCAGTAGTGGTTCTCTCAGCACAGATACGCAGTATTTT
NA	TRBJ1-1	NA	TRBV29-1	CSANRENTEAFF	TGCAGCGCCAACAGGGAGAACACTGAAGCTTTCTTT
NA	TRBJ1-1	NA	TRBV6-1	CASSEGQDYTTEAFF	TGTGCCAGCAGTGAAGGCCAAGACTACACTACTGAAGCTTTCTTT